What follows are 29 T cell receptor beta chains derived from one specimen sequenced in a study of shared T cell receptors in the human thymus. The method was immunoSEQ multiplex PCR; TCRdb's version includes in-frame clones alone and lacks a portion of them. Of about 660,000 clones listed, roughly 90% were seen once; the top ten hold about 0.01%. These data also featured in a second study, about human thymus T cells.

What was sequenced was thymocytes. These receptors all come from a boy younger than two with a congenital heart defect.

The rearrangement joins TRBV12-5 to TRBJ1-5; the match to TRBD1 covers 7 bases. CDR3 length: 16 residues. The V segment lost 0 bases and the J segment 4 bases; nucleotides outside the gene matches: 6. In germline, CDR1 is LGHNT, CDR2 FRNRAP. The CDR3 loop reads CASGLVQPGGNQPQHF. The CDR3, as DNA: TGTGCTAGTGGTTTGGTACAGCCAGGGGGAAATCAGCCCCAGCATTTT.

Turning to this clone: Distinct nucleotide sequences in the sample also encode this CDR3. This chain uses TRBV27 with TRBJ1-1, with D possibly matching TRBD1 (6 bases). The germline CDR1 and CDR2 sequences are MNHEY and SMNVEV (reference sequence). The CDR3 loop spans 14 amino acids. The V and J ends lost 2 bases and 1 base respectively, with 8 bases between them. The CDR3 is CASSLDRTNTEAFF. The CDR3 DNA reads TGTGCCAGCAGTTTAGACAGGACGAACACTGAAGCTTTCTTT.

The chain employs TRBV7-6 and TRBJ2-7; no clear D. V lost 1 base, J lost 2 bases, and 9 bases lay in between. The CDR3 sequence is 14 residues long. Germline assignment: CDR1 SGHVS and CDR2 FNYEAQ. The CDR3 coding sequence is TGTGCCAGCAGCTTAGAAGGAGCGACCTACGAGCAGTACTTC. Its translation is CASSLEGATYEQYF.

V is TRBV15 and J is TRBJ2-5, with TRBD1 matching 9 bases. The length of the CDR3 is 15 residues. CDR1 and CDR2 from the germline V gene are LNHNV and YYDKDF (reference sequence). The ends lost 0 bases at V and 2 bases at J; junction bases unmatched: 1. The CDR3 nucleotides read TGTGCCACCAGCAGAGACGGGACAGGGCAAGAGACCCAGTACTTC. It codes for CATSRDGTGQETQYF.

This clone showed up just once. The rearrangement links TRBV6-6 to TRBJ2-5; possible D gene TRBD1, 6 bases. Germline CDR1 is MNHNY and CDR2 is SVGAGI (reference sequence). The CDR3 length is 13 residues. The V end was cut by 6 bases, the J end by 5 bases, with 13 bases between. CDR3 region: CASSSTGLETQYF. The CDR3 DNA follows: TGTGCCAGCAGCTCGACAGGTTTGGAGACCCAGTACTTC.

The V gene is TRBV27, the J gene TRBJ2-7, with D tentatively TRBD1 (6 bases). The CDR3 is 14 residues long. The germline gives CDR1 MNHEY, CDR2 SMNVEV (reference sequence). V shed 1 base and J shed 5 bases, with 12 bases lying between them. CDR3 residues: CASSLWDTPHEQYF. The DNA for the CDR3 is TGTGCCAGCAGTTTATGGGACACTCCTCACGAGCAGTACTTC.

This chain's CDR3 is CASSLVAKTGVENIQYF. DNA of the CDR3: TGTGCCAGCAGCTTAGTTGCCAAGACAGGGGTCGAGAACATTCAGTACTTC. The genes are TRBV7-2 and TRBJ2-4; the match to TRBD1 covers 8 bases. CDR3 length: 17 amino acids. J lost 7 bases, V lost 1 base, and 12 bases had no gene match. CDR1 is SGHTA, CDR2 FQGNSA, per germline.

The V call is TRBV7-9, the J call TRBJ1-4; 12 positions agree with TRBD1. CDR1 is SEHNR and CDR2 is FQNEAQ in the germline V gene (reference sequence). CDR3 length equals 14 residues. The V gene end was trimmed by 5 bases and the J gene end by 6 bases; junction bases not matched to a gene: 1. The CDR3 is CASSGDRGHEKLFF. The CDR3 DNA reads as TGTGCCAGCAGCGGGGACAGGGGGCATGAAAAACTGTTTTTT.

The rearrangement links TRBV23-1 to TRBJ2-7; 9 bases line up with TRBD2. TRBV23-1 is noted as an ORF with a role that remains uncertain. The J segment lost 5 bases and the V segment lost 0 bases, leaving 14 bases of the junction unmatched. CDR3 length equals 18 residues. The CDR3 DNA is TGCGCCAGCAGTCAATCGGTCTCCCGGCCTAGCGGGACGGACGAGCAGTACTTC. Its protein is CASSQSVSRPSGTDEQYF.

This clone appeared a single time. This chain connects TRBV27 to TRBJ2-2; TRBD2 matches at 7 bases. V shed 4 bases, J shed 7 bases, and the junction held 15 bases outside the gene matches. Germline-derived CDR1 and CDR2 are MNHEY and SMNVEV (reference sequence). The CDR3 covers 17 residues. Here the CDR3 DNA reads TGTGCCAGCAGTTGGGGGAGACTAGCCGGGGGGATCGGGGAGCTGTTTTTT. The encoded protein is CASSWGRLAGGIGELFF.

The CDR3 region is CASSYRGHGYGYTF. The CDR3 nucleotides read TGTGCCAGCAGTTACCGGGGACACGGTTATGGCTACACCTTC. The chain uses TRBV6-5 and TRBJ1-2; tentative D call: TRBD1 (6 bases). Trimming left V 2 bases short and J 5 bases short, with 12 bases between. Germline-derived CDR1 and CDR2 are MNHEY and SVGAGI. CDR3 size: 14 residues.

The V and J genes are TRBV6-5 and TRBJ1-1; D is perhaps TRBD1 (6 bases). The ends were cut back, 0 bases at V and 3 bases at J, with 14 bases in the middle. The CDR3 is 16 residues long. Germline assignment: CDR1 MNHEY and CDR2 SVGAGI. In nucleotides, the CDR3 is TGTGCCAGCAGTTACTCGAAGGGGGACGTCGACACTGAAGCTTTCTTT. Its translation is CASSYSKGDVDTEAFF.

This clone was recorded once. J is TRBJ2-7 and V is TRBV5-6; TRBD2 aligns across 7 bases. Germline CDR1 is SGHDT and CDR2 is YYEEEE. V lost 4 bases and J lost 3; bases outside the gene matches: 10. This CDR3 is built from 15 residues. DNA for the CDR3: TGTGCCAGCAGCCCGTGGGGGGGAGGAGACTACGAGCAGTACTTC. Translation gives CASSPWGGGDYEQYF. Complete variable domain (other parts from reference TRBV5-6 and TRBJ2-7): DAGVTQSPTHLIKTRGQQVTLRCSPKSGHDTVSWYQQALGQGPQFIFQYYEEEERQRGNFPDRFSGHQFPNYSSELNVNALLLGDSALYLCASSPWGGGDYEQYFGPGTRLTVT.

The chain combines TRBV5-1 with TRBJ2-1, with TRBD2 identical over 7 bases. The trim removed 0 bases at V and 7 bases at J, leaving 16 bases unmatched. Per germline, CDR1 SGHRS and CDR2 YFSETQ. The CDR3 length is 18 residues. The CDR3 spells CASSLARGGGSWGNEQFF. CDR3 DNA sequence: TGCGCCAGCAGCTTGGCCAGAGGAGGCGGGAGCTGGGGTAATGAGCAGTTCTTC.

The V call is TRBV2, the J call TRBJ2-7, with D unresolved. This CDR3 comprises 12 residues. The germline V and J ends were trimmed by 6 bases and 3 bases, with 9 bases remaining between them. CDR1 and CDR2 (germline): SNHLY, FYNNEI. In DNA form, the CDR3 reads TGTGCCAGCAGGCGGCGGAACTACGAGCAGTACTTC. Translated, it gives CASRRRNYEQYF.

This clone was recorded once. The chain combines TRBV10-2 with TRBJ2-7, with D perhaps TRBD1 (6 bases). Germline loops: CDR1 WSHSY, CDR2 SAAADI. The CDR3 extends over 14 amino acids. V was cut by 9 bases and J by 0 bases, with 15 bases left in between. The CDR3 nucleotides are TGCGCCAGTTCGGACAGCCCCAGCTCCTACGAGCAGTACTTC. The encoded protein is CASSDSPSSYEQYF.

The chain carries TRBV5-6 and TRBJ1-6; the D is unclear. Germline V gene sequence: CDR1 SGHDT, CDR2 YYEEEE. This CDR3 spans 14 amino acids. The V gene lost 3 bases and the J gene lost 8 bases, with 12 bases spanning the gap. In DNA, the CDR3 is TGTGCCAGCAGCTCCCGGCTTGACTATTCACCCCTCCACTTT. Protein: CASSSRLDYSPLHF.

V and J are TRBV12-5 and TRBJ2-7; the D gene is possibly TRBD2 (6 bases). Germline V lookup: CDR1 LGHNT, CDR2 FRNRAP. There are 15 residues in the CDR3. V was cut by 6 bases and J by 3 bases, with 18 bases left in between. The CDR3 is CASGRLAELSYEQYF. The CDR3 nucleotides are TGTGCTAGTGGCCGTTTAGCGGAGCTGAGCTACGAGCAGTACTTC.

The genes are TRBV27 and TRBJ1-1; D gene uncertain. Trimming cost V 11 bases and J 0 bases, with 10 bases left between them. Germline V gives CDR1 MNHEY, CDR2 SMNVEV (reference sequence). The CDR3 is 12 residues long. CDR3 sequence reads: CASGLMNTEAFF. CDR3 nucleotides: TGTGCCTCCGGGTTAATGAACACTGAAGCTTTCTTT.

With regard to this clone: The same CDR3 is also encoded by other DNA sequences in this sample. The chain is built from TRBV27 and TRBJ2-7; 8 nucleotides align to TRBD2. This CDR3 has 13 amino acids. The V gene's germline CDR1 is MNHEY and CDR2 SMNVEV (reference sequence). V trimming: 5 bases; J trimming: 4 bases; junction bases outside the gene matches: 4. The CDR3 nucleotides read TGTGCCAGCAGTCTCACTAGCGGATACGAGCAGTACTTC. Translation gives CASSLTSGYEQYF.

This chain connects TRBV4-1 to TRBJ2-5, with 7 bases aligning to TRBD2. The CDR3 contains 16 residues. The V and J ends lost 0 bases and 5 bases, in that order; junction bases with no gene match: 9. The V gene's germline CDR1 is MGHRA and CDR2 YSYEKL. CDR3 residues: CASSQERSTAGETQYF. The CDR3 DNA is TGCGCCAGCAGCCAAGAGCGGAGTACAGCGGGGGAGACCCAGTACTTC.

The J gene is TRBJ2-1, the V gene TRBV5-4; 14 nucleotides match TRBD2. The CDR3 contains 20 residues. V lost 2 bases and J lost 4; bases outside the gene matches: 14. Per the germline V gene, CDR1 is SGHNT and CDR2 is YYREEE (reference sequence). In nucleotides, the CDR3 is TGTGCCAGCAGCTTCCTGATGACTAGCGGGAGGGCCCTACGATACAATGAGCAGTTCTTC. This encodes CASSFLMTSGRALRYNEQFF.

This chain connects TRBV14 to TRBJ1-4; D might be TRBD1 (6 bases). The CDR3 totals 18 residues. Trimming stripped 6 bases from V and 8 bases from J, with 28 bases between. The germline V gene encodes CDR1 SGHDN and CDR2 FVKESK. The CDR3 bases are TGTGCCAGCAGTCCTGGACAGAGCCCCGAGTTAGATCCGGAAAAACTGTTTTTT. Encoded protein: CASSPGQSPELDPEKLFF. Full variable domain (missing parts from reference TRBV14 and TRBJ1-4): EAGVTQFPSHSVIEKGQTVTLRCDPISGHDNLYWYRRVMGKEIKFLLHFVKESKQDESGMPNNRFLAERTGGTYSTLKVQPAELEDSGVYFCASSPGQSPELDPEKLFFGSGTQLSVL.

The chain uses TRBV30 and TRBJ2-1, with TRBD2 as a possible D gene (6 bases). The germline gives CDR1 GTSNPN, CDR2 SVGIG (reference sequence). The V end was cut by 2 bases, the J end by 8 bases, with 10 bases between. The CDR3 spans 12 residues. The CDR3 nucleotides read TGTGCCTGGAGTCGGAGGGGATATGAGCAGTTCTTC. Its protein is CAWSRRGYEQFF.

This clone was counted once. This chain links TRBV6-6 with TRBJ2-3; maybe TRBD2 (5 bases). Between the trimmed V and J ends, which lost 6 bases and 6 bases, there was a span of 16 bases. There are 14 residues in the CDR3. Per germline, CDR1 MNHNY and CDR2 SVGAGI (reference sequence). The CDR3 spells CASRGRGIPDTQYF. CDR3 nucleotide sequence: TGTGCCAGCAGGGGGAGAGGGATCCCTGATACGCAGTATTTT.

Here the CDR3 reads CASSQGASSYEQYF. CDR3 coding DNA: TGTGCCAGCAGCCAGGGGGCTAGTTCCTACGAGCAGTACTTC. The chain uses TRBV28 and TRBJ2-7; TRBD1 matches at 8 bases. The CDR3 spans 14 residues. Germline CDR1 is MDHEN and CDR2 is SYDVKM. Trimming cost V 6 bases and J 1 base; bases outside gene matches: 5.

The chain couples TRBV19 to TRBJ2-5, with 11 positions matching TRBD1. The germline gives CDR1 LNHDA, CDR2 SQIVND (reference sequence). CDR3 length: 16 residues. J gave up 2 bases and V 5 bases, and 7 bases lay outside the gene matches. This CDR3 reads CASSCKGDRGQETQYF. The CDR3 DNA is TGTGCCAGTAGTTGTAAAGGGGACAGGGGGCAAGAGACCCAGTACTTC. Based on the CDR3 plus reference TRBV19 and TRBJ2-5, the full variable domain is DGGITQSPKYLFRKEGQNVTLSCEQNLNHDAMYWYRQDPGQGLRLIYYSQIVNDFQKGDIAEGYSVSREKKESFPLTVTSAQKNPTAFYLCASSCKGDRGQETQYFGPGTRLLVL.

The chain employs TRBV29-1 and TRBJ2-7; D is perhaps TRBD2 (5 bases). Trimming pared 4 bases from V and 1 base from J, leaving 11 bases between. This CDR3 region has 13 residues. The germline CDR1 and CDR2 sequences are SQVTM and ANQGSEA. The CDR3, as DNA: TGCAGCGTTGGACCCACGGGATCCTACGAGCAGTACTTC. Translated: CSVGPTGSYEQYF.

The V gene is TRBV27, the J gene TRBJ2-7; 9 bases are a match to TRBD2. Germline assignment: CDR1 MNHEY and CDR2 SMNVEV (reference sequence). The ends lost 2 bases at V and 0 bases at J; junction bases unmatched: 5. The CDR3 length is 16 residues. The CDR3 sequence is CASSLTGTSLSYEQYF. The DNA of the CDR3 is TGTGCCAGCAGTTTAACCGGGACTAGCCTCTCCTACGAGCAGTACTTC.